The 32 T cell receptor beta chains below all came from one sample that was sequenced in a study of shared clonotypes between healthy human individuals. In the naive CD8 group, cells lacked CD45RO and were positively selected for CCR7, so terminally differentiated effector memory CD45RA+ cells were left out. Some clones are missing from TCRdb's copy, which holds only in-frame ones; the method was immunoSEQ multiplex PCR. The table includes more than 2 million clones, over 85% detected once. What was sequenced was naive CD8+ T cells sorted from blood. The source of these receptors is a man aged 18 to 30 in good health.

The gene calls are TRBV6-4 and TRBJ2-2, with D unclear. Germline CDR1 reads MRHNA; CDR2 reads SNTAGT. V lost 3 bases to trimming and J lost 4 bases, with 18 bases between them. This CDR3 has 17 residues. In nucleotides, the CDR3 is TGTGCCAGCAGTGAGCGACTGGTCGGTAGTGGCACCGGGGAGCTGTTTTTT. This translates into CASSERLVGSGTGELFF.

The V and J genes are TRBV6-1 and TRBJ2-7, with 7 bases identical to TRBD2. Trimming removed 6 bases from V and 3 bases from J; junction bases left unmatched: 5. This CDR3 comprises 13 residues. CDR1 is MNHNS, CDR2 SASEGT, per germline. CDR3 in amino acids: CASSPSGFYEQYF. In nucleotides, the CDR3 is TGTGCCAGCAGCCCTAGCGGATTCTACGAGCAGTACTTC.

Turning to this clone: Other DNA sequences within the sample encode an identical CDR3. This sequence joins TRBV11-2 and TRBJ2-7; 12 nucleotides align to TRBD2. This CDR3 spans 15 amino acids. Germline CDR1 reads SGHAT; CDR2 reads FQNNGV. V was clipped by 3 bases and J by 4 bases; unmatched bases: 4. The CDR3, as DNA: TGTGCCAGCAGCTTGACTAGCGGGAGCTCTTACGAGCAGTACTTC. Protein: CASSLTSGSSYEQYF.

The chain combines TRBV4-1 with TRBJ1-1; no firm D call. CDR3 size: 15 residues. V gave up 1 base and J gave up 4 bases, with 13 bases separating them. Per the germline V gene, CDR1 is MGHRA and CDR2 is YSYEKL. The CDR3 nucleotides are TGCGCCAGCAGCCAAGGAGTGGGCGGCGGCACTGAAGCTTTCTTT. This encodes CASSQGVGGGTEAFF.

V gene TRBV6-5 combines with J gene TRBJ2-7; D call uncertain. This CDR3 has 15 amino acids. V lost 4 bases and J 2 bases, leaving 15 bases between the germline ends. Germline loops: CDR1 MNHEY, CDR2 SVGAGI. DNA of the CDR3: TGTGCCAGCAGTTCCTATGGCGAAACCACCTACGAGCAGTACTTC. Protein product: CASSSYGETTYEQYF.

This clone was recorded only once. The chain carries TRBV7-2 and TRBJ1-4; tentative D call: TRBD1 (6 bases). Germline assignment: CDR1 SGHTA and CDR2 FQGNSA. Trimming took 5 bases from V and 2 from J, leaving 12 bases between them. The CDR3 loop spans 15 amino acids. This CDR3 is CASSTTGFTNEKLFF. The DNA of the CDR3 is TGTGCCAGCAGCACCACAGGGTTCACTAATGAAAAACTGTTTTTT.

The CDR3 here is CASSDSGLAAYEQYF. The CDR3 DNA reads as TGCGCCAGCAGTGATTCGGGACTAGCGGCCTACGAGCAGTACTTC. The chain employs TRBV10-1 and TRBJ2-7, with 11 positions matching TRBD2. CDR3 size: 15 residues. The ends lost 3 bases at V and 2 bases at J; junction bases unmatched: 3. Germline loops: CDR1 WNHNN, CDR2 SYGVQD (reference sequence).

Written as DNA, the CDR3 is TGTGCCAGCAGTGAAGCGGAAGGGCTTCACAGTGCCTCCCGAGAGACCCAGTACTTC. Its translation is CASSEAEGLHSASRETQYF. This chain connects TRBV6-1 to TRBJ2-5; D not resolved. Per the germline V gene, CDR1 is MNHNS and CDR2 is SASEGT. The CDR3 is 19 residues long. Between the trimmed V and J ends, which lost 0 bases and 4 bases, there was a span of 24 bases.

Of note for this clone: Other DNA sequences in the same sample also yield this CDR3. V usage is TRBV28 and J usage is TRBJ2-2; D ambiguous. Trimming cost V 4 bases and J 0 bases, with 12 bases left between them. The CDR3 loop spans 16 amino acids. Looked up from germline, CDR1 is MDHEN and CDR2 is SYDVKM. The CDR3 loop is CASSSPAETNTGELFF. The DNA for the CDR3 is TGTGCCAGCAGTTCCCCCGCGGAGACGAACACCGGGGAGCTGTTTTTT.

V usage is TRBV29-1 and J usage is TRBJ2-2; TRBD1 agrees at 7 bases. Losses at the gene ends were 3 bases for V and 4 bases for J; bases not matched to a gene: 8. This CDR3 is built from 15 residues. Germline CDR1 and CDR2: SQVTM and ANQGSEA. CDR3 in amino acids: CSVEFLDRLTGELFF. The CDR3 bases are TGCAGCGTTGAGTTCCTGGACAGGCTCACCGGGGAGCTGTTTTTT.

This rearrangement joins TRBV10-1 to TRBJ1-6, with unresolved D. Germline CDR1 reads WNHNN; CDR2 reads SYGVQD (reference sequence). The CDR3 totals 16 residues. V was shortened by 0 bases and J by 9 bases, with 15 bases between the two germline ends. The CDR3 bases are TGCGCCAGCAGTGAGTCTGGGCGGAGGCAGCGTTCACCCCTCCACTTT. It codes for CASSESGRRQRSPLHF.

V gene TRBV4-2 combines with J gene TRBJ2-1, with 9 nucleotides matching TRBD2. V lost 1 base, J lost 4 bases, and 2 bases stayed unmatched. In germline, CDR1 is LGHNA, CDR2 YNFKEQ. This CDR3 is built from 15 residues. The CDR3 spells CASSQGAGGYNEQFF. The CDR3 coding sequence is TGTGCCAGCAGCCAAGGAGCGGGGGGATACAATGAGCAGTTCTTC.

This rearrangement joins TRBV11-2 to TRBJ1-4, with no clear D. There are 18 residues in the CDR3. Deletions cut 2 bases from V and 4 bases from J, with 20 bases between. Germline lookup yields CDR1 SGHAT and CDR2 FQNNGV. CDR3 coding DNA: TGTGCCAGCAGCTTACCACTTAAGGCGGCAGGAGATAATGAAAAACTGTTTTTT. It yields the protein CASSLPLKAAGDNEKLFF.

V and J are TRBV5-1 and TRBJ2-5, with a weak D call TRBD2 (6 bases). In germline, CDR1 is SGHRS, CDR2 YFSETQ. V dropped 2 bases and J dropped 4 bases, with 12 bases sitting between them. This CDR3 contains 14 residues. The chain's CDR3 is CASSLNPEGETQYF. The CDR3 DNA is TGCGCCAGCAGCTTAAATCCGGAGGGAGAGACCCAGTACTTC.

The chain is built from TRBV10-3 and TRBJ2-5; possibly TRBD2 for D (6 bases). Germline V gene lookup returns CDR1 ENHRY and CDR2 SYGVKD. V lost 4 bases and J 0 bases, leaving 9 bases between the germline ends. The CDR3 is made up of 14 amino acids. The CDR3 spells CAISAGGDQETQYF. Written as DNA, the CDR3 is TGTGCCATCAGTGCAGGCGGGGACCAAGAGACCCAGTACTTC.

The chain combines TRBV6-6 with TRBJ2-3; TRBD1 agrees at 7 bases. V shed 5 bases and J 1 base; nucleotides not matched to a gene: 3. Germline values: CDR1 MNHNY, CDR2 SVGAGI (reference sequence). The CDR3 is made up of 14 amino acids. The CDR3 protein is CASSGTAGTDTQYF. In nucleotides, the CDR3 is TGTGCCAGCAGTGGGACAGCGGGCACAGATACGCAGTATTTT.

The chain recombines TRBV9 with TRBJ2-5; 8 bases match TRBD1. Looked up from germline, CDR1 is SGDLS and CDR2 is YYNGEE. The junction had 6 bases not matched to a gene; V was cut back by 3 bases and J by 5 bases. The CDR3 runs to 14 residues. The CDR3 here is CASSAGQGWETQYF. CDR3 DNA: TGTGCCAGCAGCGCCGGACAGGGTTGGGAGACCCAGTACTTC.

The chain combines TRBV19 with TRBJ2-2, with D possibly TRBD1 on 6 matching bases. With 7 bases removed from V and 1 base from J, the gap between germline ends came to 13 bases. This CDR3 region has 15 residues. Germline V CDR1 and CDR2: LNHDA, SQIVND (reference sequence). DNA for the CDR3: TGTGCCAGTAACCCAACGACAGGGAACACCGGGGAGCTGTTTTTT. This codes for CASNPTTGNTGELFF.

The genes are TRBV28 and TRBJ2-6; D possibly corresponds to TRBD2 (6 bases). The CDR3 consists of 15 residues. Trimming took 3 bases from V and 5 from J, leaving 11 bases between them. Germline V gene data show CDR1 as MDHEN and CDR2 as SYDVKM. For the CDR3, the DNA is TGTGCCAGCAGTTTGGAGGGTAGTAGGGCCAACGTCCTGACTTTC. The encoded protein is CASSLEGSRANVLTF.

The gene calls are TRBV6-6 and TRBJ1-5; no clear D gene. The germline gives CDR1 MNHNY, CDR2 SVGAGI (reference sequence). V lost 2 bases to trimming and J lost 6 bases, with 14 bases between them. The CDR3 consists of 15 residues. In DNA, the CDR3 is TGTGCCAGCAGTTACCAAACAGCTCCGCTTCAGCCCCAGCATTTT. As protein: CASSYQTAPLQPQHF.

The J gene is TRBJ2-3, the V gene TRBV15; D may correspond to TRBD1 or TRBD2 (5 bases each). The CDR3 contains 17 residues. CDR1 and CDR2 from the germline V gene are LNHNV and YYDKDF (reference sequence). V lost 1 base and J lost 4, with 18 bases in between. This CDR3 reads CATSRGDAGFHSDTQYF. In DNA form, the CDR3 reads TGTGCCACCAGCAGAGGGGACGCGGGCTTCCACTCAGATACGCAGTATTTT.

The J gene is TRBJ1-5, the V gene TRBV19, with 10 bases matching TRBD1. This CDR3 is built from 13 residues. V was clipped by 8 bases and J by 5 bases; unmatched bases: 3. CDR1 and CDR2 (germline): LNHDA, SQIVND (reference sequence). CDR3 loop: CASGQGEDQPQHF. DNA for the CDR3: TGTGCCAGTGGACAGGGGGAGGATCAGCCCCAGCATTTT.

This chain joins TRBV6-1 and TRBJ2-7; 9 nucleotides line up with TRBD2. CDR1 is MNHNS, CDR2 SASEGT, per germline. The CDR3 runs 15 residues. V lost 2 bases, J lost 0 bases, and 2 bases stayed unmatched. In nucleotides, the CDR3 is TGTGCCAGCAGTGAATTTAGCGGGAGCTCCTACGAGCAGTACTTC. It encodes CASSEFSGSSYEQYF.

The chain employs TRBV27 and TRBJ2-7, with unresolved D. Trimming shortened V by 2 bases and J by 5 bases, and 13 bases separated the two germline ends. This CDR3 is 14 amino acids long. Germline V gene lookup returns CDR1 MNHEY and CDR2 SMNVEV (reference sequence). The CDR3 here is CASSLAGAVNEQYF. CDR3 bases: TGTGCCAGCAGTTTAGCAGGAGCTGTAAACGAGCAGTACTTC.

This clone has only one observation. V usage is TRBV10-2 and J usage is TRBJ1-6; unclear D gene. The CDR3 spans 13 residues. V was trimmed by 1 base and J by 12 bases, leaving 10 bases between them. Germline V gene lookup returns CDR1 WSHSY and CDR2 SAAADI. CDR3 sequence reads: CASSELEVGPLHF. As DNA, the CDR3 is TGCGCCAGCAGTGAGTTGGAGGTTGGACCCCTCCACTTT.

The CDR3 bases are TGTGCCAGCAGTTACGGGCCGGGACCGTACTACAATGAGCAGTTCTTC. Its protein product is CASSYGPGPYYNEQFF. The V gene is TRBV6-5, the J gene TRBJ2-1; D is tentatively TRBD1 or TRBD2 (5 bases each). Trimming removed 2 bases from V and 3 bases from J, with 14 bases in between. Germline V gene data show CDR1 as MNHEY and CDR2 as SVGAGI. The CDR3 is made up of 16 amino acids.

Of note for this clone: The same CDR3 arises from other DNA sequences in this sample as well. CDR3 sequence: CASKVGNTEAFF. The CDR3 DNA is TGTGCCAGCAAAGTCGGAAACACTGAAGCTTTCTTT. The J gene is TRBJ1-1, the V gene TRBV27, with unresolved D. The CDR3 covers 12 residues. CDR1 and CDR2 (germline): MNHEY, SMNVEV (reference sequence). The ends were cut back, 7 bases at V and 2 bases at J, with 8 bases in the middle.

J is TRBJ2-6 and V is TRBV4-3; D remains unclear. The CDR3 covers 15 residues. Germline V gene data show CDR1 as LGHNA and CDR2 as YSLEER. The ends were cut back, 0 bases at V and 4 bases at J, with 7 bases in the middle. This chain's CDR3 is CASSQDSAGANVLTF. As DNA, the CDR3 is TGCGCCAGCAGCCAAGATTCCGCCGGGGCCAACGTCCTGACTTTC.

V usage is TRBV19 and J usage is TRBJ1-1; 9 nucleotides agree with TRBD1. This CDR3 region has 14 residues. The germline V gene has CDR1 LNHDA and CDR2 SQIVND (reference sequence). Unmatched junction bases numbered 6, after V lost 7 bases and J lost 3 bases. The CDR3 is CASTDRQGDTEAFF. The CDR3 DNA is TGTGCCAGTACCGACAGACAGGGGGACACTGAAGCTTTCTTT.

As regards this clone: Relative to the germline gene, one junction end is altered; a read error may explain this. Other DNA sequences in the sample encode the same CDR3. CDR3 nucleotides: TGTGCCAGCAGCTTATGGGACAGTAACACTGAAGCTTTCTTT. Translation gives CASSLWDSNTEAFF. The chain employs TRBV28 and TRBJ1-1; 7 bases fit TRBD1. The germline gives CDR1 MDHEN, CDR2 SYDVKM. This CDR3 region has 14 residues.

The CDR3 reads CASSPSAGVVYNEQFF. The CDR3 DNA sequence: TGTGCCAGCAGTCCTTCAGCGGGGGTTGTGTACAATGAGCAGTTCTTC. The J gene is TRBJ2-1, the V gene TRBV27; 8 bases line up with TRBD2. The V and J ends lost 5 bases and 4 bases, in that order; junction bases with no gene match: 10. CDR1 MNHEY and CDR2 SMNVEV come from the germline V gene (reference sequence). The CDR3 runs 16 residues.

The chain has TRBV30 and TRBJ2-7; TRBD1 agrees at 9 bases. The germline gives CDR1 GTSNPN, CDR2 SVGIG (reference sequence). The CDR3 extends over 14 amino acids. CDR3 DNA: TGTGCTATAACACCGGGACAGGGATCCTACGAGCAGTACTTC. Its protein product is CAITPGQGSYEQYF. Drawing the rest from reference TRBV30 and TRBJ2-7, the complete variable domain is SQTIHQWPATLVQPVGSPLSLECTVEGTSNPNLYWYRQAAGRGLQLLFYSVGIGQISSEVPQNLSASRPQDRQFILSSKKLLLSDSGFYLCAITPGQGSYEQYFGPGTRLTVT.